This TCR beta chain is from a study of T-cell memory formation after mild COVID-19. This clonotype has more than one count but fewer than ten. Each CDR3 protein is one row after TCRdb ran MiXCR on the 5' RACE reads. The sample shows 90,000 to 130,000 distinct CDR3 sequences, roughly a sixth of them seen only once. With V trimmed by 4 bases and J by 0 bases, 3 bases remained unmatched. Germline-derived CDR1 and CDR2 are SGHRS and YFSETQ. CDR3 length equals 14 residues. Sequencing was performed on PBMCs or a T cell subset sorted from them (not recorded which). The receptor was isolated from a man between 18 and 35 years old who had mild COVID-19 (a few samples of this study predate the infection). Cell type and time point are not known. The chain joins TRBV5-1 to TRBJ1-2, with TRBD1 matching over 7 bases. CDR3 sequence: CASSRQGPNYGYTF. As DNA, the CDR3 is TGCGCCAGCAGCCGACAGGGCCCTAACTATGGCTACACCTTC. Full variable domain (missing parts from reference TRBV5-1 and TRBJ1-2): KAGVTQTPRYLIKTRGQQVTLSCSPISGHRSVSWYQQTPGQGLQFLFEYFSETQRNKGNFPGRFSGRQFSNSRSEMNVSTLELGDSALYLCASSRQGPNYGYTFGSGTRLTVV.